This T cell receptor (beta chain) was retrieved from a study of T-cell memory formation after mild COVID-19. On this clonotype itself: No antigen is known for it.

Overall study results and limits: Proof of SARS-CoV-2 specificity was absent for the second-wave clones that crested on day 37. Clones contracting across day 15 to 85 had a balanced CD4/CD8 profile; later expanding clones leaned CD4+. The CD4+ clones that contracted clustered mainly within CM and EM, and the CD8+ clones concentrated in EMRA.

Employing constant-segment primers, 5'RACE generated TCR alpha and TCR beta cDNA libraries bearing sample barcodes and UMIs. TCRdb independently ran MiXCR on the 5' RACE reads; one entry per CDR3 protein. Among a few hundred thousand distinct CDR3 sequences listed, roughly 10% were seen once. This CDR3 comprises 15 residues. Losses at the gene ends were 4 bases for V and 8 bases for J; bases not matched to a gene: 9. From germline, CDR1 is LGHDT and CDR2 YNNKEL (reference sequence). The chain is built from TRBV3-1 and TRBJ1-4; TRBD1 aligns across 8 bases. The material sequenced was PBMCs or a T cell subset sorted from them (not recorded which). This clonotype was sampled from a man aged 18-30 years who had mild COVID-19 (a few samples of this study predate the infection). Cell type and time point are not known. The CDR3, as DNA: TGTGCCAGCAGCCTAAGTGTACAGGGGGACGAAAAACTGTTTTTT. Protein: CASSLSVQGDEKLFF.